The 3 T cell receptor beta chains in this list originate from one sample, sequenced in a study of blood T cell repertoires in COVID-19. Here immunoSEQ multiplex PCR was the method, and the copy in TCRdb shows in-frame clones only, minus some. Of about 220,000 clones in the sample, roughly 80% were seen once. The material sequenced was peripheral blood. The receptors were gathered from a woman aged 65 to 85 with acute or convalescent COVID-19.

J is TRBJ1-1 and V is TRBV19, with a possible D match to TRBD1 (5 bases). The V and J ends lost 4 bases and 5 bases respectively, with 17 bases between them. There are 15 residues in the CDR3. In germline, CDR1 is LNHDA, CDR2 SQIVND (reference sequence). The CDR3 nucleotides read TGTGCCAGTAGTACCGGGGGGGTTTTTAGGACTGAAGCTTTCTTT. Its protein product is CASSTGGVFRTEAFF.

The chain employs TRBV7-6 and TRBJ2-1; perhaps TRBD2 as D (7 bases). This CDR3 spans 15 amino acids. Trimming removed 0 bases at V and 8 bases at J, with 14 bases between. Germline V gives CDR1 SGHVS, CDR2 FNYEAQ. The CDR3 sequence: CASSLAGGPFYEQFF. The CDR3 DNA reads TGTGCCAGCAGCTTAGCGGGGGGGCCGTTCTATGAGCAGTTCTTC.

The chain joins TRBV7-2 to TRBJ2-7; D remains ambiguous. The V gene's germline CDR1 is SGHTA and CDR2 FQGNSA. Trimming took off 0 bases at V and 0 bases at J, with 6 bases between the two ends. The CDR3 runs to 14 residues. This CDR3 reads CASSLAYSSYEQYF. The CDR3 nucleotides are TGTGCCAGCAGCTTAGCGTACAGCTCCTACGAGCAGTACTTC.